These T cell receptor beta chains were read from a single sample in a study of blood T cell repertoires in COVID-19. Repertoires were generated with immunoSEQ multiplex PCR, while TCRdb's copy carries only in-frame clones and drops some. The table includes about 270,000 clones, approximately 90% detected once. Sequencing was carried out using PBMCs or T cells enriched from blood (not recorded which). The receptors were gathered from a woman aged 25 to 39 with acute COVID-19. Both conserved end residues are part of each CDR3. Each record gives: CDR3 protein, CDR3 DNA, D gene, J gene, V gene, clone size. D genes are given only for firm matches. Clone size is stated in some rows and not others, as once, few, many or a class when expanded.

cdr3_aa: CASSFRRDRGHEQYF
cdr3_nt: TGTGCCAGCAGCTTTAGGCGCGACAGGGGGCACGAGCAGTACTTC
d_call: TRBD1
j_call: TRBJ2-7
v_call: TRBV7-8
clone_size: -

cdr3_aa: CASSVQSSGNWEQFF
cdr3_nt: TGTGCCAGCAGTGTACAGTCTAGCGGGAATTGGGAGCAGTTCTTC
d_call: TRBD2
j_call: TRBJ2-1
v_call: TRBV2
clone_size: -

cdr3_aa: CATSRAGARIYEQYF
cdr3_nt: TGTGCCACCAGCAGAGCAGGGGCCCGGATCTACGAGCAGTACTTC
d_call: -
j_call: TRBJ2-7
v_call: TRBV15
clone_size: -

cdr3_aa: CASSQGGALDYGYTF
cdr3_nt: TGTGCCAGCAGTCAAGGGGGGGCGTTAGACTATGGCTACACCTTC
d_call: -
j_call: TRBJ1-2
v_call: TRBV25-1
clone_size: once

cdr3_aa: CASSLQGLAGGKNTDTQYF
cdr3_nt: TGTGCCAGCAGTTTACAAGGACTAGCGGGTGGGAAAAACACAGATACGCAGTATTTT
d_call: TRBD2
j_call: TRBJ2-3
v_call: TRBV27
clone_size: -

cdr3_aa: CASSVLSGSGTDTQYF
cdr3_nt: TGTGCCAGCAGCGTATTGAGCGGGAGTGGCACAGATACGCAGTATTTT
d_call: TRBD2
j_call: TRBJ2-3
v_call: TRBV9
clone_size: -

cdr3_aa: CASSQDPGTSGLDNEQFF
cdr3_nt: TGCGCCAGCAGCCAAGATCCAGGGACTAGCGGGCTGGACAATGAGCAGTTCTTC
d_call: TRBD2
j_call: TRBJ2-1
v_call: TRBV4-1
clone_size: once

cdr3_aa: CASSPVPDTQYF
cdr3_nt: TGTGCCAGTAGCCCGGTACCAGATACGCAGTATTTT
d_call: -
j_call: TRBJ2-3
v_call: TRBV19
clone_size: -

cdr3_aa: CASSPTPPYNEQFF
cdr3_nt: TGTGCCAGCAGTCCTACGCCCCCCTACAATGAGCAGTTCTTC
d_call: -
j_call: TRBJ2-1
v_call: TRBV27
clone_size: -

cdr3_aa: CASTNPSQPYEQYF
cdr3_nt: TGTGCCAGCACCAATCCGAGCCAACCCTACGAGCAGTACTTC
d_call: -
j_call: TRBJ2-7
v_call: TRBV5-4
clone_size: -

cdr3_aa: CASRVQAGANVLTF
cdr3_nt: TGTGCCAGCAGAGTACAGGCTGGGGCCAACGTCCTGACTTTC
d_call: -
j_call: TRBJ2-6
v_call: TRBV28
clone_size: once

cdr3_aa: CASSRGLAGDYEQYF
cdr3_nt: TGTGCCAGCAGCCGGGGACTAGCGGGAGATTACGAGCAGTACTTC
d_call: TRBD2
j_call: TRBJ2-7
v_call: TRBV7-2
clone_size: -

cdr3_aa: CASSRTSVDEQYF
cdr3_nt: TGTGCCAGCAGCAGGACTTCGGTGGATGAGCAGTATTTT
d_call: -
j_call: TRBJ2-3
v_call: TRBV7-6
clone_size: -

cdr3_aa: CASSEAGTGATEAFF
cdr3_nt: TGTGCCAGCAGTGAGGCCGGGACAGGGGCCACTGAAGCTTTCTTT
d_call: TRBD1
j_call: TRBJ1-1
v_call: TRBV6-1
clone_size: -

cdr3_aa: CASSLGGTDRGRQETQYF
cdr3_nt: TGTGCCAGCAGCTTAGGAGGGACGGACAGGGGGCGGCAAGAGACCCAGTACTTC
d_call: TRBD1
j_call: TRBJ2-5
v_call: TRBV11-3
clone_size: -

cdr3_aa: CASSLTGTVVTDTQYF
cdr3_nt: TGTGCCAGCAGCCTAACCGGGACAGTGGTGACAGATACGCAGTATTTT
d_call: TRBD1
j_call: TRBJ2-3
v_call: TRBV7-9
clone_size: once

cdr3_aa: CASSPALRAEQFF
cdr3_nt: TGTGCCAGCTCACCGGCGTTGCGGGCTGAGCAGTTCTTC
d_call: -
j_call: TRBJ2-1
v_call: TRBV18
clone_size: -

cdr3_aa: CASSPSSGELFF
cdr3_nt: TGTGCCAGCTCACCATCTTCCGGGGAGCTGTTTTTT
d_call: -
j_call: TRBJ2-2
v_call: TRBV18
clone_size: -

cdr3_aa: CASSEFERASSYNEQFF
cdr3_nt: TGTGCCAGCAGTGAATTTGAGCGGGCAAGCTCCTACAATGAGCAGTTCTTC
d_call: -
j_call: TRBJ2-1
v_call: TRBV25-1
clone_size: once

cdr3_aa: CASSSVGGRGSGANVLTF
cdr3_nt: TGTGCCAGCAGCAGTGTTGGGGGCCGGGGCTCTGGGGCCAACGTCCTGACTTTC
d_call: -
j_call: TRBJ2-6
v_call: TRBV5-4
clone_size: -

cdr3_aa: CASSEGSGSSYNEQFF
cdr3_nt: TGTGCCAGCAGCGAGGGTAGCGGGAGTTCCTACAATGAGCAGTTCTTC
d_call: TRBD2
j_call: TRBJ2-1
v_call: TRBV5-4
clone_size: -

cdr3_aa: CASNGRGGTDTQYF
cdr3_nt: TGTGCCAGCAACGGGCGTGGAGGGACAGATACGCAGTATTTT
d_call: -
j_call: TRBJ2-3
v_call: TRBV6-5
clone_size: -

cdr3_aa: CSASGDRSSYEQYF
cdr3_nt: TGCAGTGCTAGTGGGGACAGGAGCTCCTACGAGCAGTACTTC
d_call: TRBD1
j_call: TRBJ2-7
v_call: TRBV20-1
clone_size: -

cdr3_aa: CSVEQGAHYGYTF
cdr3_nt: TGCAGCGTTGAACAGGGGGCTCACTATGGCTACACCTTC
d_call: TRBD1
j_call: TRBJ1-2
v_call: TRBV29-1
clone_size: -

cdr3_aa: CASSPPGGGELFF
cdr3_nt: TGTGCCAGTAGTCCGCCGGGGGGCGGGGAGCTGTTTTTT
d_call: TRBD2
j_call: TRBJ2-2
v_call: TRBV19
clone_size: -

cdr3_aa: CASSSGTSGRKSTDTQYF
cdr3_nt: TGTGCCAGCAGTTCCGGGACTAGCGGGAGGAAGAGCACAGATACGCAGTATTTT
d_call: TRBD2
j_call: TRBJ2-3
v_call: TRBV28
clone_size: -

cdr3_aa: CASSLMTGYTEAFF
cdr3_nt: TGTGCCAGCAGCTTGATGACAGGTTACACTGAAGCTTTCTTT
d_call: -
j_call: TRBJ1-1
v_call: TRBV7-9
clone_size: -

cdr3_aa: CASSRGQGNYGYTF
cdr3_nt: TGTGCCAGCAGCCGGGGACAGGGGAACTATGGCTACACCTTC
d_call: TRBD1
j_call: TRBJ1-2
v_call: TRBV6-5
clone_size: -

cdr3_aa: CASSALAGVGSGELFF
cdr3_nt: TGTGCCAGCAGCGCTCTAGCGGGAGTGGGGTCCGGGGAGCTGTTTTTT
d_call: TRBD2
j_call: TRBJ2-2
v_call: TRBV9
clone_size: -

cdr3_aa: CAIRPGLAGDLGELFF
cdr3_nt: TGTGCCATCAGGCCCGGGCTAGCGGGAGATCTCGGGGAGCTGTTTTTT
d_call: TRBD2
j_call: TRBJ2-2
v_call: TRBV10-3
clone_size: -

cdr3_aa: CASSTGNNEQFF
cdr3_nt: TGTGCCAGCAGCACGGGGAACAATGAGCAGTTCTTC
d_call: -
j_call: TRBJ2-1
v_call: TRBV7-2
clone_size: -

cdr3_aa: CATSRARVENSPLHF
cdr3_nt: TGTGCCACCAGCAGAGCCAGGGTTGAGAATTCACCCCTCCACTTT
d_call: -
j_call: TRBJ1-6
v_call: TRBV15
clone_size: -

cdr3_aa: CASSFDSLESSYNEQFF
cdr3_nt: TGTGCCAGCAGCTTCGACTCCCTGGAATCCTCCTACAATGAGCAGTTCTTC
d_call: -
j_call: TRBJ2-1
v_call: TRBV11-3
clone_size: -

cdr3_aa: CASSIGGGRATDTQYF
cdr3_nt: TGTGCCAGTAGTATAGGAGGCGGGAGGGCGACAGATACGCAGTATTTT
d_call: TRBD2
j_call: TRBJ2-3
v_call: TRBV19
clone_size: -

cdr3_aa: CASSPQRRQLNSPLHF
cdr3_nt: TGCGCCAGCAGCCCCCAAAGGCGACAGCTTAATTCACCCCTCCACTTT
d_call: -
j_call: TRBJ1-6
v_call: TRBV4-3
clone_size: few

cdr3_aa: CASSESRGGPYEQYF
cdr3_nt: TGTGCCAGCAGTGAATCAAGAGGGGGTCCCTACGAGCAGTACTTC
d_call: -
j_call: TRBJ2-7
v_call: TRBV6-1
clone_size: -

cdr3_aa: CASSSPWGLASYEQYF
cdr3_nt: TGTGCCAGCAGTTCTCCGTGGGGGCTAGCCTCCTACGAGCAGTACTTC
d_call: -
j_call: TRBJ2-7
v_call: TRBV27
clone_size: -

cdr3_aa: CASSLTGDSYNEQFF
cdr3_nt: TGCGCCAGCAGCTTGACGGGGGACTCCTACAATGAGCAGTTCTTC
d_call: -
j_call: TRBJ2-1
v_call: TRBV5-1
clone_size: -

cdr3_aa: CASSTGYGYNEQFF
cdr3_nt: TGTGCCAGCAGTACAGGGTATGGTTACAATGAGCAGTTCTTC
d_call: -
j_call: TRBJ2-1
v_call: TRBV25-1
clone_size: -

cdr3_aa: CASSQDAGSSYEQYF
cdr3_nt: TGCGCCAGCAGCCAAGATGCGGGGAGCTCCTACGAGCAGTACTTC
d_call: -
j_call: TRBJ2-7
v_call: TRBV4-3
clone_size: -

cdr3_aa: CSVELGLNTEAFF
cdr3_nt: TGCAGCGTTGAGTTGGGGCTTAACACTGAAGCTTTCTTT
d_call: -
j_call: TRBJ1-1
v_call: TRBV29-1
clone_size: -

cdr3_aa: CASSLHQGEAEAFF
cdr3_nt: TGTGCCAGCAGCTTACACCAGGGGGAGGCTGAAGCTTTCTTT
d_call: TRBD1
j_call: TRBJ1-1
v_call: TRBV7-3
clone_size: -